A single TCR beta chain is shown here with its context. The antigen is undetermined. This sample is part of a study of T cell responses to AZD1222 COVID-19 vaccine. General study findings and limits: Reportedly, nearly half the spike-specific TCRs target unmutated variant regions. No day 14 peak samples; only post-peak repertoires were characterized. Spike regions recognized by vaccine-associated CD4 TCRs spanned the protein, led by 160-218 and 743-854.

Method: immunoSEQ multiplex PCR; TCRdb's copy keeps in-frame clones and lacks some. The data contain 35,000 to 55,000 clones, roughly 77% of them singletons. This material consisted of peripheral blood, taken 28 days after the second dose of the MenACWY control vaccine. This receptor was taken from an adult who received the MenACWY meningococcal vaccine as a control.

CDR3 sequence (DNA): TGTGCCAGCAGTGAGTCAGACAATGAGCAGTTCTTC. Its protein product is CASSESDNEQFF. V and J are TRBV25-1 and TRBJ2-1, with D uncertain. The CDR3 contains 12 residues. The germline V gene has CDR1 MGHDK and CDR2 SYGVNS. The V gene lost 3 bases and the J gene lost 5 bases, with 5 bases spanning the gap.